These T cell receptor beta chains were read from a single sample in a study of T cell changes during pregnancy in multiple sclerosis. The table came from immunoSEQ multiplex PCR; TCRdb's copy has only in-frame clones and leaves some out. The sample records some 87,000 clones, around 90% being singletons. The source was CD4+ T cells from peripheral blood mononuclear cells, collected before pregnancy. Receptor source: a female donor with multiple sclerosis, enrolled in a pregnancy study. The CDR3 runs from the conserved cysteine through the conserved F or W. The order of the fields is V gene, CDR3 length, J gene, clone size, D gene, CDR3 DNA, CDR3 protein. A D gene is named only where the DNA matches it firmly. Expanded clones get a size class; other rows say once, few or many, or leave the size out.

>TRBV4-1|15|TRBJ2-1|NA|NA
TGCGCCAGCAGCCAAGGACACCCGCAATACAATGAGCAGTTCTTC
CASSQGHPQYNEQFF
>TRBV4-1|15|TRBJ1-1|NA|NA
TGCGCCAGCAGCCAAGTACCGACAGCGAACACTGAAGCTTTCTTT
CASSQVPTANTEAFF
>TRBV5-1|13|TRBJ2-2|NA|NA
TGCGCCAGCAGCCTGACTTTGACCGGGGAGCTGTTTTTT
CASSLTLTGELFF
>TRBV7-2|14|TRBJ2-1|NA|NA
TGTGCCAGCAGCCTTAACAGGGCCTACAATGAGCAGTTCTTC
CASSLNRAYNEQFF
>TRBV28|12|TRBJ2-7|once|TRBD2
TGTGCCAGCAGCGTGGGACTACTCGAGCAGTACTTC
CASSVGLLEQYF
>TRBV5-1|15|TRBJ2-7|NA|NA
TGCGCCAGCAGCTTGGCACTAGTGAAATCCTACGAGCAGTACTTC
CASSLALVKSYEQYF
>TRBV9|15|TRBJ2-1|few|NA
TGTGCCAGCGCTTCCGACGGAGCCTCCTACAATGAGCAGTTCTTC
CASASDGASYNEQFF
>TRBV5-5|15|TRBJ2-7|NA|TRBD1
TGTGCCAGCAGCCCCACGGGACAGGCTTTACGCAAGCAGTACTTC
CASSPTGQALRKQYF
>TRBV5-6|15|TRBJ2-3|NA|TRBD2
TGTGCCAGCAGCTCGACTAGCGGGGCTCCAGATACGCAGTATTTT
CASSSTSGAPDTQYF
>TRBV5-1|13|TRBJ1-4|once|NA
TGCGCCAGCAGGCAGGGAACTAATGAAAAACTGTTTTTT
CASRQGTNEKLFF
>TRBV2|13|TRBJ2-1|NA|TRBD1
TGTGCCAGCATCCGGGACAGGGGTCTGGAGCAGTTCTTC
CASIRDRGLEQFF
>TRBV7-2|15|TRBJ1-3|NA|NA
TGTGCCAGCAGCGGGCCAGAAAGAACTGGAAACACCATATATTTT
CASSGPERTGNTIYF
>TRBV25-1|16|TRBJ2-2|NA|TRBD1
TGTGCCAGCAGTGCTCGACAGGGGTTCGGGACCGGGGAGCTGTTTTTT
CASSARQGFGTGELFF
>TRBV5-1|15|TRBJ2-1|NA|NA
TGCGCCAGCAGCCCGGCGGGGACAGTTTACAATGAGCAGTTCTTC
CASSPAGTVYNEQFF
>TRBV19|11|TRBJ1-2|NA|TRBD1
TGTGCCCGGACAGGGCCGCGGGGCTACACCTTC
CARTGPRGYTF
>TRBV6-1|14|TRBJ2-5|NA|TRBD2
TGTGCCAGCAGATGGACTAGTCCACAAGAGACCCAGTACTTC
CASRWTSPQETQYF
>TRBV11-3|15|TRBJ1-1|few|NA
TGTGCCAGCAGCAACGGGGAGGGCAGGAACACTGAAGCTTTCTTT
CASSNGEGRNTEAFF
>TRBV19|14|TRBJ2-2|NA|NA
TGTGCCAGTAGGATTACAGGGTACACCGGGGAGCTGTTTTTT
CASRITGYTGELFF
>TRBV5-1|15|TRBJ1-1|NA|NA
TGCGCCAGCAGCTGGCAAACAGGGTCGAACACTGAAGCTTTCTTT
CASSWQTGSNTEAFF